The 14 T cell receptor beta chains below all came from one sample that was sequenced in a study of shared clonotypes between healthy human individuals. Here immunoSEQ multiplex PCR was the method, and the copy in TCRdb shows in-frame clones only, minus some. Of about 960,000 clones detected, 60% to 85% appear once; the ten largest clones hold approximately 1.5%. Sequencing input: memory CD4+ T cells sorted from blood. Subset noted: CD45RA-negative fraction. Receptor source: a man between 18 and 29 years old in good health.

The CDR3 loop reads CASSVAGDTQYF. CDR3 sequence (DNA): TGTGCCAGCAGCGTAGCGGGGGATACGCAGTATTTT. The chain has TRBV9 and TRBJ2-3, with D possibly TRBD2 on 5 matching bases. CDR1 and CDR2 (germline): SGDLS, YYNGEE. CDR3 size: 12 residues. Trimming removed 0 bases at V and 6 bases at J, with 5 bases between.

This clone was found a few times. The chain carries TRBV29-1 and TRBJ1-1; D call uncertain. Germline lookup yields CDR1 SQVTM and CDR2 ANQGSEA. This CDR3 has 11 amino acids. The V end was cut by 0 bases, the J end by 7 bases, with 6 bases between. CDR3 residues: CSVEEKLEAFF. The DNA of the CDR3 is TGCAGCGTTGAAGAAAAACTTGAAGCTTTCTTT.

The chain couples TRBV2 to TRBJ1-5; D is ambiguous. Trimming took 7 bases from V and 5 from J, leaving 18 bases between them. This CDR3 contains 15 residues. Germline assignment: CDR1 SNHLY and CDR2 FYNNEI. The CDR3 sequence: CASTEDRLRYQPQHF. CDR3 bases: TGTGCCAGCACCGAGGATCGTTTACGCTATCAGCCCCAGCATTTT.

The gene calls are TRBV10-2 and TRBJ2-1; no firm D call. Germline lookup yields CDR1 WSHSY and CDR2 SAAADI. This CDR3 is built from 13 residues. Deletions cut 6 bases from V and 8 bases from J, with 14 bases between. This CDR3 is CASRVETIDEQFF. The DNA for the CDR3 is TGCGCCAGCAGAGTAGAAACTATCGATGAGCAGTTCTTC.

This chain connects TRBV10-1 to TRBJ2-5; TRBD2 is a possible D gene (6 bases). V lost 9 bases and J lost 2, with 10 bases in between. This CDR3 has 12 residues. Germline assignment: CDR1 WNHNN and CDR2 SYGVQD (reference sequence). The CDR3 DNA reads as TGCGCCAGTCCAGGGACTCAAGAGACCCAGTACTTC. This translates into CASPGTQETQYF.

This clone came up a few times. V gene TRBV29-1 combines with J gene TRBJ2-5, with unresolved D. The CDR3 sequence is 11 residues long. V was cut by 7 bases and J by 5 bases, with 11 bases left in between. CDR1 and CDR2 from the germline V gene are SQVTM and ANQGSEA. CDR3 sequence (DNA): TGCAGCGGCTCAATCGGGGAGACCCAGTACTTC. Its translation is CSGSIGETQYF.

This chain uses TRBV6-1 with TRBJ2-5; TRBD1 matches at 7 bases. CDR3 length: 17 residues. The V and J ends lost 0 bases and 5 bases, in that order; junction bases with no gene match: 12. Germline CDR1 MNHNS, CDR2 SASEGT. CDR3 coding DNA: TGTGCCAGCAGTGAAGCTCGTTCGACAGGGTTCGGGGAGACCCAGTACTTC. This sequence encodes CASSEARSTGFGETQYF.

As concerns this clone: This CDR3 is also generated by other DNA sequences in the sample. The J gene is TRBJ1-5, the V gene TRBV30; D remains unclear. V dropped 0 bases and J dropped 4 bases, with 7 bases sitting between them. In germline, CDR1 is GTSNPN, CDR2 SVGIG (reference sequence). The CDR3 totals 13 residues. In nucleotides, the CDR3 is TGTGCCTGGAGTGTAACAGAGAATCAGCCCCAGCATTTT. Translating it yields CAWSVTENQPQHF.

The chain uses TRBV4-1 and TRBJ1-6, with 7 bases fitting TRBD1. This CDR3 comprises 15 residues. V shed 6 bases and J 9 bases; nucleotides not matched to a gene: 11. Germline CDR1 reads MGHRA; CDR2 reads YSYEKL. The CDR3 DNA reads TGCGCCAGCAGAACCGGACAGGAGAATTCTTCACCCCTCCACTTT. Protein product: CASRTGQENSSPLHF.

This clone was detected only once. The chain links TRBV7-2 to TRBJ2-1; D is unresolved. Germline CDR1 reads SGHTA; CDR2 reads FQGNSA. Deletions cut 1 base from V and 5 bases from J, with 6 bases between. CDR3 length: 13 amino acids. CDR3 DNA: TGTGCCAGCAGCTTAGGACTGCACAATGAGCAGTTCTTC. The encoded protein is CASSLGLHNEQFF.

Comments on this clone: Other nucleotide sequences in the sample specify the same CDR3. The chain joins TRBV5-1 to TRBJ2-7; 10 nucleotides align to TRBD1. Trimming removed 6 bases from V and 1 base from J; junction bases left unmatched: 4. Germline CDR1 SGHRS, CDR2 YFSETQ. The CDR3 runs 14 residues. The CDR3 DNA reads TGCGCCAGCAAATCGGGACAGGGGTCCTACGAGCAGTACTTC. It codes for CASKSGQGSYEQYF.

This chain connects TRBV27 to TRBJ1-5; D uncertain. Trimming left V 6 bases short and J 6 bases short, with 12 bases between. This CDR3 is 13 amino acids long. The germline V gene has CDR1 MNHEY and CDR2 SMNVEV (reference sequence). The CDR3 loop is CASSAVQSQPQHF. The CDR3 DNA reads as TGTGCCAGCAGCGCTGTCCAGTCTCAGCCCCAGCATTTT.

This clone was detected once. The rearrangement uses TRBV29-1 and TRBJ2-5; D unclear. V was cut by 4 bases and J by 5 bases, with 11 bases left in between. Germline V gene sequence: CDR1 SQVTM, CDR2 ANQGSEA. The CDR3 length is 12 residues. CDR3 sequence reads: CSVGNSEETQYF. The CDR3 nucleotides are TGCAGCGTTGGGAACAGCGAGGAGACCCAGTACTTC. Together with reference TRBV29-1 and TRBJ2-5, the CDR3 gives the full variable domain: SAVISQKPSRDICQRGTSLTIQCQVDSQVTMMFWYRQQPGQSLTLIATANQGSEATYESGFVIDKFPISRPNLTFSTLTVSNMSPEDSSIYLCSVGNSEETQYFGPGTRLLVL.

This sequence joins TRBV10-3 and TRBJ2-7, with D hard to call. V lost 5 bases and J 3 bases, leaving 11 bases between the germline ends. The CDR3 sequence is 13 residues long. The germline V gene encodes CDR1 ENHRY and CDR2 SYGVKD. Written as DNA, the CDR3 is TGTGCCATCAGTTCGCGGTGGGACTACGAGCAGTACTTC. Its protein is CAISSRWDYEQYF.